This T cell receptor (beta chain) derives from a study of cytomegalovirus exposure and HLA in healthy donors. Germline CDR1 SGHAT, CDR2 FQNNGV. Trimming at V came to 2 bases and at J to 8 bases, leaving 11 bases not matched to a gene. The CDR3 loop spans 17 amino acids. Study-wide points: Most sequenced TCRs were rare (though some public TCRs occurred in many donors). It was approximately 150 TCR beta chains that were listed as cytomegalovirus-associated. Later, an analysis found that TCR clusters from the first cohort tended to co-occur in the 120 validation repertoires.

Measured with immunoSEQ multiplex PCR; TCRdb has only the in-frame clones, and not every one. The top ten clones hold 2.6% of a sample with approximately 220,000 clones, 80% to 90% of them seen once. The donors were part of the roughly 130-subject validation cohort, which stood apart from the 666-subject first cohort. In regard to this clone: Its antigen is not identified.

This TCR was sampled from a man aged 18 to 29 in good health and CMV-seronegative. The material sequenced was PBMCs. The J gene is TRBJ2-7, the V gene TRBV11-2; 14 nucleotides align to TRBD2. The chain's CDR3 is CASSLPFGLAGGTQQYF. For the CDR3, the DNA is TGTGCCAGCAGCTTACCCTTCGGACTAGCGGGAGGAACGCAGCAGTACTTC.